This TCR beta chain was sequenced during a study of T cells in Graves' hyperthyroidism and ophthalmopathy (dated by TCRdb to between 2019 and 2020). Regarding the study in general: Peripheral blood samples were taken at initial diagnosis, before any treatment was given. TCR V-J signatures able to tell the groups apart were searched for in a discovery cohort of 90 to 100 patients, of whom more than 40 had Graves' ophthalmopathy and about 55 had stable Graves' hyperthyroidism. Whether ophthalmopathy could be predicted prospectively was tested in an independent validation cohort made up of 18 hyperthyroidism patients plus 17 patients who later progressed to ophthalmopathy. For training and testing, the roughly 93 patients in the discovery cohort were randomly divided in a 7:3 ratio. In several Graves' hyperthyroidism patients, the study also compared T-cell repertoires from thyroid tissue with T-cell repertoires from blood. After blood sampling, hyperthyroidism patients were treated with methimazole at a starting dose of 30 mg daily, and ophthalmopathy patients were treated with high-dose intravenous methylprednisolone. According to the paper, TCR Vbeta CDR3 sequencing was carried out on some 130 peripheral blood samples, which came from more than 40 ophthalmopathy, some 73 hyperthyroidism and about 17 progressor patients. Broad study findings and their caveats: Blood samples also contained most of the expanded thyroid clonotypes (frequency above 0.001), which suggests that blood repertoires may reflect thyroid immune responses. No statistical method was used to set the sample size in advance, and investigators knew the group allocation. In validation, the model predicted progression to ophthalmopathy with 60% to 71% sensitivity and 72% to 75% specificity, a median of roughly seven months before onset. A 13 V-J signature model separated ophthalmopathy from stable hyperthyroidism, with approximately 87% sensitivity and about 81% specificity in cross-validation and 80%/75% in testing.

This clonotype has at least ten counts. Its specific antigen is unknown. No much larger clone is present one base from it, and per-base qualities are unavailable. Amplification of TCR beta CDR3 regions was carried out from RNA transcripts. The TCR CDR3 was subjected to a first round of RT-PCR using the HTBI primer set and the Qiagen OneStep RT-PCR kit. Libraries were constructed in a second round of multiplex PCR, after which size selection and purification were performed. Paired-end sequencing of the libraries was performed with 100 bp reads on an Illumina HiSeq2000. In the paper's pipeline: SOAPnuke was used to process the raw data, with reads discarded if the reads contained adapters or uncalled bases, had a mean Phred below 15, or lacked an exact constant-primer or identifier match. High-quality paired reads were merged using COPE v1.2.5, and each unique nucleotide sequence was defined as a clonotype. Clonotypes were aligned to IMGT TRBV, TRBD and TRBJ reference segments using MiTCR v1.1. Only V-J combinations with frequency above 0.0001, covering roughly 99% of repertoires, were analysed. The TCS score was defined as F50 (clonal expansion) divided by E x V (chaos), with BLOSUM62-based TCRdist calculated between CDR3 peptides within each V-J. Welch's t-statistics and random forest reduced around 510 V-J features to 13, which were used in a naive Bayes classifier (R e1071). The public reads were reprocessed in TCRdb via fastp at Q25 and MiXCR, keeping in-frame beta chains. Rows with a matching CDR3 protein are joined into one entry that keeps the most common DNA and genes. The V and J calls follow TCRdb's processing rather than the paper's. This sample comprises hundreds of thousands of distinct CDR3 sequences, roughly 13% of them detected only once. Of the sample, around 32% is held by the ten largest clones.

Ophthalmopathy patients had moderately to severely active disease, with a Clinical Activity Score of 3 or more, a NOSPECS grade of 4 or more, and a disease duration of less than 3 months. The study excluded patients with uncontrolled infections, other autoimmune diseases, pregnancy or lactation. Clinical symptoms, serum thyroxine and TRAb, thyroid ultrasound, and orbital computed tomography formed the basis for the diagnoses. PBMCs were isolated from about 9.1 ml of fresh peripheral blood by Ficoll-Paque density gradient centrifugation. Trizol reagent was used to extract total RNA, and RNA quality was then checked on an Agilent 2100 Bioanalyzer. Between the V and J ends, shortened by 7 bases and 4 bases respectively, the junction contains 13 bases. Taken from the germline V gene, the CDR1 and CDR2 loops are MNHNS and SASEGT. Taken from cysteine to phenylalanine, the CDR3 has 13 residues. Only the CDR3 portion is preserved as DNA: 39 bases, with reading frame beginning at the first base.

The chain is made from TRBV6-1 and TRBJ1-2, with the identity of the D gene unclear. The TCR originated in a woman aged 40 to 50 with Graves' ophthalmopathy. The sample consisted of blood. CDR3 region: CASKSGRGYGYTF. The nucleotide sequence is TGTGCCAGCAAGAGTGGGCGAGGCTATGGCTACACCTTC.